What follows describes a single TCR beta chain. Its cognate antigen is unknown. This sample is part of a study of blood T cells in healthy people across ages. Looking at the study overall: When template switching was applied, about one barcoded beta molecule was captured per two T cells. The study's findings and limits: Estimated diversity across one million T cells was deemed an underestimate. Significant beta diversity loss was already apparent by age roughly 43, declining roughly linearly.

Then a second PCR, running roughly 6 to 11 cycles, was carried out with a sample-barcoded 5' primer and a J-beta primer mix. One entry per CDR3 protein, called by TCRdb with MiXCR from the 5' RACE reads. The sample consists of about 780,000 distinct CDR3 sequences, 35% to 50% of them appearing once. Trimming removed 5 bases from V and 7 bases from J, with 12 bases in between. The CDR3 sequence is 13 residues long. Looked up from germline, CDR1 is ENHRY and CDR2 is SYGVKD. Sequenced sample: blood. This sequence was found in a man older than 75 in good health. The chain recombines TRBV10-3 with TRBJ1-5; TRBD1 might be the D (6 bases). The CDR3 sequence: CAISPGQGQPQHF. CDR3 bases: TGTGCCATCAGTCCTGGGCAGGGGCAGCCCCAGCATTTT.